Presented here are 2 T cell receptor beta chains from one specimen sequenced in a study of blood T cell repertoires in COVID-19. Sequencing was performed with immunoSEQ multiplex PCR; in TCRdb, only in-frame clones are kept and a portion is missing. The repertoire includes approximately 150,000 clones, roughly 85% of them detected once, and under 6% sits in the top ten. Sequenced sample: peripheral blood. The receptors were sampled from a human donor in a cohort sampled during active COVID-19.

The chain links TRBV9 to TRBJ1-2, with 8 nucleotides matching TRBD1. The trim removed 3 bases at V and 8 bases at J, leaving 12 bases unmatched. Germline V gene sequence: CDR1 SGDLS, CDR2 YYNGEE. The CDR3 contains 15 residues. The CDR3 coding sequence is TGTGCCAGCAGCGCGGACAGGGTGGCCTCGGGGGGCTACACCTTC. It translates to CASSADRVASGGYTF. Complete variable domain (other parts from reference TRBV9 and TRBJ1-2): DSGVTQTPKHLITATGQRVTLRCSPRSGDLSVYWYQQSLDQGLQFLIQYYNGEERAKGNILERFSAQQFPDLHSELNLSSLELGDSALYFCASSADRVASGGYTFGSGTRLTVV.

CDR3 in DNA: TGTGCTAGTGGTTTGTCGGCGGCAGGGCTCACTGAAGCTTTCTTT. Translating gives CASGLSAAGLTEAFF. This chain links TRBV12-5 with TRBJ1-1; D may be TRBD1 (5 bases). The germline V gene has CDR1 LGHNT and CDR2 FRNRAP. The CDR3 is made up of 15 amino acids. V was shortened by 2 bases and J by 4 bases, with 14 bases between the two germline ends.